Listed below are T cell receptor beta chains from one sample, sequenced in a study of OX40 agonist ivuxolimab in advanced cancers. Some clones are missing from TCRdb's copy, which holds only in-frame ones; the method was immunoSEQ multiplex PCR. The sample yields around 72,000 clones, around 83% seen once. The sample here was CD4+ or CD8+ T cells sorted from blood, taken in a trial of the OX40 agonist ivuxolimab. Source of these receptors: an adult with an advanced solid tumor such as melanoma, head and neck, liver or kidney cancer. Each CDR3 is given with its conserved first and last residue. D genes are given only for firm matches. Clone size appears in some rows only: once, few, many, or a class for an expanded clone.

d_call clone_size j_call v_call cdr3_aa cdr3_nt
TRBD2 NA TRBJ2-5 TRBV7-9 CASSSMGGQGETQYF TGTGCCAGCAGCTCAATGGGAGGGCAAGGAGAGACCCAGTACTTC
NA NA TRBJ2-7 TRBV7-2 CASSLASGSGSYEQYF TGTGCCAGCAGCTTAGCCTCTGGATCGGGCTCCTACGAGCAGTACTTC
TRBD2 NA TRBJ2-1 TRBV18 CASSPMTSGSYEQFF TGTGCCAGCTCACCAATGACTAGCGGGAGCTATGAGCAGTTCTTC
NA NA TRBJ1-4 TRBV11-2 CASSLLPSYSTNEKLFF TGTGCCAGCAGCTTACTCCCCAGCTACTCAACTAATGAAAAACTGTTTTTT
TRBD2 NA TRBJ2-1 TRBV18 CASSPRLAGSYNEQFF TGTGCCAGCTCACCCCGACTAGCGGGATCCTACAATGAGCAGTTCTTC
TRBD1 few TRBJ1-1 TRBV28 CASRKIFGQGARNTEAFF TGTGCCAGCAGAAAAATATTTGGACAGGGGGCGCGGAACACTGAAGCTTTCTTT
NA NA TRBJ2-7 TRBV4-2 CASSQEVVGTYEQYF TGTGCCAGCAGCCAAGAAGTAGTGGGTACATACGAGCAGTACTTC
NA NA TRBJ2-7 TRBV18 CASSPPGREQYF TGTGCCAGCTCACCACCCGGACGGGAGCAGTACTTC
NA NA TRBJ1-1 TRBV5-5 CASSLAWRYEAFF TGTGCCAGCAGCTTGGCCTGGCGGTATGAAGCTTTCTTT
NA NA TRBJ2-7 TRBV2 CASKVASNSYEQYF TGTGCCAGCAAGGTGGCTTCCAACTCCTACGAGCAGTACTTC
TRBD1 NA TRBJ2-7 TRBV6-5 CASTKQGAAYEQYF TGTGCCAGCACTAAACAGGGGGCCGCCTACGAGCAGTACTTC
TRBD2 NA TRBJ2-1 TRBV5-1 CASSPLAGVSHEQFF TGCGCCAGCAGCCCCCTAGCGGGAGTTTCCCATGAGCAGTTCTTC
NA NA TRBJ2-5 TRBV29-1 CSVVSGEETQYF TGCAGCGTGGTTTCGGGGGAAGAGACCCAGTACTTC
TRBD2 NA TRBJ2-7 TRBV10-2 CASSEDAQREGKPGQYF TGCGCCAGCAGTGAGGACGCCCAGCGGGAAGGAAAACCGGGGCAGTACTTC
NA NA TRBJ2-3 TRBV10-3 CAISDPSTDTQYF TGTGCCATCAGCGATCCCAGCACAGATACGCAGTATTTT
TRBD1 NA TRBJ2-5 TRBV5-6 CASSGRTGMLQETQYF TGTGCCAGCAGCGGCCGGACAGGGATGCTCCAAGAGACCCAGTACTTC
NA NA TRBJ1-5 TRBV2 CASSEGASNQPQHF TGTGCCAGCAGTGAGGGGGCGAGCAATCAGCCCCAGCATTTT
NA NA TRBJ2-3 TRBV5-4 CASSLVSTDTQYF TGTGCCAGCAGCTTGGTGAGCACAGATACGCAGTATTTT
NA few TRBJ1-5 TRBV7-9 CASSYGGPGNQPQHF TGTGCCAGCAGCTACGGGGGCCCGGGCAATCAGCCCCAGCATTTT
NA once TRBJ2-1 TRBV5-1 CASSLRLETYNEQFF TGCGCCAGCAGCTTGAGACTAGAGACCTACAATGAGCAGTTCTTC
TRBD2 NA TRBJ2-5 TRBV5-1 CASSPGTSIWETQYF TGCGCCAGCAGCCCCGGGACTAGCATATGGGAGACCCAGTACTTC
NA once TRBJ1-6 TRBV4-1 CASSNQQGSTYNSPLHF TGCGCCAGCAGCAACCAACAGGGAAGCACCTATAATTCACCCCTCCACTTT
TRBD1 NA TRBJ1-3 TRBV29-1 CSEDREASGNTIYF TGCAGCGAGGACAGGGAAGCCTCTGGAAACACCATATATTTT
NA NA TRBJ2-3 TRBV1 CTSMGLLPILTQYF TGCACCAGTATGGGACTACTCCCGATACTTACGCAGTATTTT
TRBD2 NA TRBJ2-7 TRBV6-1 CASSALAGGPYEQYF TGTGCCAGCAGTGCACTAGCGGGAGGGCCCTACGAGCAGTACTTC
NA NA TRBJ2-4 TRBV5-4 CASSLNLGGENIQYF TGTGCCAGCAGCTTGAACTTAGGGGGGGAAAACATTCAGTACTTC
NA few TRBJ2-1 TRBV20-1 CSARYNEQFF TGCAGTGCCCGGTACAATGAGCAGTTCTTC
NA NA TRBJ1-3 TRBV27 CASSPGWGNTIYF TGTGCCAGCAGTCCAGGGTGGGGAAACACCATATATTTT
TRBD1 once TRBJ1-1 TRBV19 CASSEGQPTEAFF TGTGCCAGTAGCGAGGGACAGCCCACTGAAGCTTTCTTT
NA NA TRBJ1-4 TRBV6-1 CASSEPGFSFF TGTGCCAGCAGTGAGCCAGGGTTTTCGTTTTTT
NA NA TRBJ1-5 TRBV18 CASSPVSNQPQHF TGTGCCAGCTCACCAGTTAGCAATCAGCCCCAGCATTTT
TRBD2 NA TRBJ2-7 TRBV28 CASSLSIKASGPYEQYF TGTGCCAGCAGTTTAAGCATAAAGGCTAGCGGACCCTACGAGCAGTACTTC
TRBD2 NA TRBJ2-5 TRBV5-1 CASTRGVAGAGEETQYF TGCGCCAGCACCCGGGGGGTCGCGGGAGCGGGAGAAGAGACCCAGTACTTC
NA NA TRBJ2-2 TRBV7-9 CASSELGDTGELFF TGTGCCAGCAGCGAACTGGGGGACACCGGGGAGCTGTTTTTT
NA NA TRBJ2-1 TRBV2 CASKGSSVNEQFF TGTGCCAGCAAAGGGTCTAGCGTCAATGAGCAGTTCTTC
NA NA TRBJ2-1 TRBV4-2 CASSPGGRGRRGYEQFF TGTGCCAGCAGCCCTGGGGGTCGGGGGAGGCGGGGATATGAGCAGTTCTTC
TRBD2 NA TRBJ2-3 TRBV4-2 CASSPRRDYEYGTDTQYF TGTGCCAGCAGCCCCCGGAGGGACTACGAGTACGGCACAGATACGCAGTATTTT
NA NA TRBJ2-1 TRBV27 CASSLLGWSYNEQFF TGTGCCAGCAGTTTATTGGGGTGGTCCTACAATGAGCAGTTCTTC
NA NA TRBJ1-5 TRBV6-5 CASSYEKIQPQHF TGTGCCAGCAGTTACGAAAAAATCCAGCCCCAGCATTTT
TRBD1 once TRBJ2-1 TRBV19 CASTPKPPGGGYNEQFF TGTGCCAGTACCCCTAAACCCCCAGGGGGCGGCTACAATGAGCAGTTCTTC
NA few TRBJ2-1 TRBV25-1 CACSGSIYNEQFF TGTGCCTGCTCAGGCTCCATCTACAATGAGCAGTTCTTC
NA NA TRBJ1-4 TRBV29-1 CSVRHPENEKLFF TGCAGCGTCCGACACCCTGAGAATGAAAAACTGTTTTTT
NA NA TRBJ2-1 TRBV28 CASSLPNEEEQFF TGTGCCAGCAGTTTGCCGAACGAGGAGGAGCAGTTCTTC
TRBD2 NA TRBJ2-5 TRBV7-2 CASSLDLAGVKETQYF TGTGCCAGCAGCTTAGATCTAGCGGGAGTTAAGGAGACCCAGTACTTC
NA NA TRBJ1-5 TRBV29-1 CSVADGLLGNQPQHF TGCAGCGTTGCGGACGGTCTTTTGGGCAATCAGCCCCAGCATTTT
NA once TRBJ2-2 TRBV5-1 CASRGTSNTGELFF TGCGCCAGCAGGGGGACTTCAAACACCGGGGAGCTGTTTTTT
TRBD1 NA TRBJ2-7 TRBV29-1 CSGGTDYEQYF TGCAGCGGGGGGACAGATTACGAGCAGTACTTC